The rows below give T cell receptor beta chains drawn from one sample of a study of blood T cell repertoires in COVID-19. The protocol was immunoSEQ multiplex PCR, while the TCRdb copy is restricted to in-frame clones and leaves out a portion. This sample has around 340,000 clones, with approximately 91% found just once. The sequencing sample was made of PBMCs or T cells enriched from blood (not recorded which). The receptors were gathered from a woman in her twenties or thirties who had been exposed to COVID-19. CDR3s leave out the opening cysteine and the closing phenylalanine or tryptophan. The D gene is left open where the match is weak.

V	D	CDR3
TRBV28	-	ASSLLAEKLF
TRBV9	-	ASSATRGNTIY
TRBV9	TRBD2	ASSVGWGGTGANVLT
TRBV23-1	-	AYRPGRTPEQY
TRBV11-2	TRBD2	ASSRGSPLGTDEQF
TRBV28	TRBD2	ASSLGSGRNPY
TRBV7-9	-	ASSFPGPGNEQY
TRBV19	TRBD1	ASSITGGQQPQH
TRBV3-1/TRBV3-2	TRBD2	ASSQLLAGRDTQY
TRBV30	TRBD1	AWRGTGLDIQY
TRBV28	TRBD1	ASSFAGTGFYNEQF
TRBV5-5	-	ASSRQGMGDEKLF
TRBV28	TRBD2	ASQTGTRPWAQY
TRBV7-3	TRBD2	ASSSPPGTSGSTDTQY
TRBV7-7	TRBD2	ASSPQGATSGRTYNEQF
TRBV7-3	TRBD2	ASSLYPRGLTSTDTQY
TRBV19	-	ASSPDGQSGQPQH
TRBV19	-	ASIRRGKVTLTDTQY